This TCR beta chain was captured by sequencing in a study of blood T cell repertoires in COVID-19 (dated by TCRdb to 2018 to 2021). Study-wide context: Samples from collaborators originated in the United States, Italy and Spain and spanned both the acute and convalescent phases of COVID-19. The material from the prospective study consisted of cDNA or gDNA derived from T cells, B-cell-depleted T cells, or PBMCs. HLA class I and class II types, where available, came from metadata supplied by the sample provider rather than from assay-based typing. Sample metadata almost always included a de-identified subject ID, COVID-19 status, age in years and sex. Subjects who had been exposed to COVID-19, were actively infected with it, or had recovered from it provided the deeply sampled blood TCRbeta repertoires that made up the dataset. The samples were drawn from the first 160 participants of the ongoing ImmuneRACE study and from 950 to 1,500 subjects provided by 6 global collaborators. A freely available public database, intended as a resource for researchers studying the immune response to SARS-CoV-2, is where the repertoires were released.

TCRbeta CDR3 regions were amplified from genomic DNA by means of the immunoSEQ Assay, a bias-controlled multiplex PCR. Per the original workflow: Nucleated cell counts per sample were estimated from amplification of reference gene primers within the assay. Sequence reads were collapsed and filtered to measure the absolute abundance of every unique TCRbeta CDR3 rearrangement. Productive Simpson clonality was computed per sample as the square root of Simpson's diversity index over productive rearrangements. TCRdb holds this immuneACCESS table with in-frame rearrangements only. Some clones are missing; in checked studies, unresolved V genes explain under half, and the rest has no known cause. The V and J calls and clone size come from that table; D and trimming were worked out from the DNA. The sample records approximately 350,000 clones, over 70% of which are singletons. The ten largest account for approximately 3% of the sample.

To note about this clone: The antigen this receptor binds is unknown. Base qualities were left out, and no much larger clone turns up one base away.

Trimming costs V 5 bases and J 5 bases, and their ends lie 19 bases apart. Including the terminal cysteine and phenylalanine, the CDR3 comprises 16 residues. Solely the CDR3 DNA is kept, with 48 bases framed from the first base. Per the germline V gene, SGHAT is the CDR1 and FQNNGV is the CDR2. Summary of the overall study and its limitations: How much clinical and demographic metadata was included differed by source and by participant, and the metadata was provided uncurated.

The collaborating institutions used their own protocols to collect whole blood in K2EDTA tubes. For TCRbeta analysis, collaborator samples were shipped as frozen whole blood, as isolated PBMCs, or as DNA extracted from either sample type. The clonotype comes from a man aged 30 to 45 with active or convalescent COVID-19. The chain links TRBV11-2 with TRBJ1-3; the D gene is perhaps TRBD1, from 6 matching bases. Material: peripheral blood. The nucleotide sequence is TGTGCCAGCAGCATTATTCAGGGGAGTTTAAGAAACACCATATATTTT. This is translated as CASSIIQGSLRNTIYF.